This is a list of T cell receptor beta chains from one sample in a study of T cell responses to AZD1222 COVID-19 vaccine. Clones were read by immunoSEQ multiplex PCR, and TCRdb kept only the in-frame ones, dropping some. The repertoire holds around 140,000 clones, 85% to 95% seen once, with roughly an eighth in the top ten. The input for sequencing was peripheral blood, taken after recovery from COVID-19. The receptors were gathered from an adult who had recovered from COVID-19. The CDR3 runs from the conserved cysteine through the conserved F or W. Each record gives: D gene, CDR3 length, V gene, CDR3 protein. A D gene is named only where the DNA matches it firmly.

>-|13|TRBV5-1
CASSLGARETQYF
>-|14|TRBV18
CASSPLTDNTEAFF
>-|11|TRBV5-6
CASSLGDTICF
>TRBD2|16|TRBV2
CASHAPGLAGVGELFF
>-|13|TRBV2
CASGRDGNQPQHF
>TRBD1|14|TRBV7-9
CASSLPGGTYEQYF
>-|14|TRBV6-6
CASSYEGDYNEQFF
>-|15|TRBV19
CASSVRGGANEKLFF
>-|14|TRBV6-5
CASSRILTGQPQHF
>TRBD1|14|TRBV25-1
CASSRQGSNSPLHF
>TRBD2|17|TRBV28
CASSLASGRASRDTQYF
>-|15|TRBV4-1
CASSRSGTSTDTQYF
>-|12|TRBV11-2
CASSLGAYEQYF
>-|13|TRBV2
CASSERDSSEAFF
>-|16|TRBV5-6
CASSLVGGVNTGELFF
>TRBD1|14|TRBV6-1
CASSRDRLNTEAFF
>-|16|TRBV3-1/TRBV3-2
CASSQGGNFYGNEQFF
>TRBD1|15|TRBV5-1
CASSLAAGGSQPQHF
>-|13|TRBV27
CASSSKVPYEQYF
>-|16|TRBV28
CASSFGETLVVETQYF
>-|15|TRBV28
CASSLEGGSYNEQFF
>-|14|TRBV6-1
CASSETASSYEQYF
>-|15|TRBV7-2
CASSLRPGQNYGYTF
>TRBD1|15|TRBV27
CASSSKDRGHYEQYF
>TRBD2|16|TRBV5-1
CASSLGTSGAYNEQFF
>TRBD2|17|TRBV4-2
CASSQVGSSGATDTQYF
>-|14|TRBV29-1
CSVIGPQFQETQYF